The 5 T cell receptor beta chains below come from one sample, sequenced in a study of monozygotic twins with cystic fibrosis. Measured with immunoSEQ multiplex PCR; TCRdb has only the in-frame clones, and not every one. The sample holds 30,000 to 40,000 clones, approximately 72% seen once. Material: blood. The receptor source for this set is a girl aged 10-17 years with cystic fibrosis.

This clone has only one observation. The CDR3 spells CASSQEGGLGSYEQYF. DNA of the CDR3: TGTGCCAGCAGCCAAGAGGGGGGATTGGGCTCCTACGAGCAGTACTTC. The rearrangement uses TRBV4-2 and TRBJ2-7, with a weak D call TRBD2 (6 bases). Trimming took off 0 bases at V and 0 bases at J, with 12 bases between the two ends. Germline-derived CDR1 and CDR2 are LGHNA and YNFKEQ. The CDR3 has 16 amino acids.

The CDR3 DNA follows: TGTGCCTGGACTAGGACTAGCGGGAACCAAGAGACCCAGTACTTC. It specifies CAWTRTSGNQETQYF. The chain combines TRBV30 with TRBJ2-5; 12 bases align to TRBD2. J lost 0 bases, V lost 4 bases, and 3 bases had no gene match. Per the germline V gene, CDR1 is GTSNPN and CDR2 is SVGIG (reference sequence). The CDR3 is 15 residues long.

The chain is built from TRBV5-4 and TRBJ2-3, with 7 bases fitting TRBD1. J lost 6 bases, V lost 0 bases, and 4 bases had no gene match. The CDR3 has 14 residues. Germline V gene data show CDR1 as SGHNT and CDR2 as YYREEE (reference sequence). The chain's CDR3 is CASSLEGASDTQYF. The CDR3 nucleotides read TGTGCCAGCAGCTTGGAGGGGGCCTCGGATACGCAGTATTTT.

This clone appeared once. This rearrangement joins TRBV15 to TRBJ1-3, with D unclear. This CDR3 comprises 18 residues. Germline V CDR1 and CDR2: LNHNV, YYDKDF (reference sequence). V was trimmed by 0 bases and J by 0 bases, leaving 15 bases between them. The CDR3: CATSRDGPGGISGNTIYF. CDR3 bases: TGTGCCACCAGCAGAGATGGCCCAGGCGGCATCTCTGGAAACACCATATATTTT.

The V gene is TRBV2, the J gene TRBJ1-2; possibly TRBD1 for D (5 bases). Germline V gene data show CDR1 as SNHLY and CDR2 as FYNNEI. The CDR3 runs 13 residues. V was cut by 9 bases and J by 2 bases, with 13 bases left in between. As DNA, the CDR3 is TGTGCCAGTGGTGCAGGGCCGAACTATGGCTACACCTTC. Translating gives CASGAGPNYGYTF.